This T cell receptor beta chain comes out of a study of cytotoxic CD8 clonotypes in ibrutinib-treated CLL. About the research overall: In all, roughly 11 patients were relapsed/refractory, around 15 were treatment-naive and 17 were IGHV unmutated. Each sample contained, on average, about 250,000 productive templates and 94,000 or so productive rearrangements. Study outcomes and limitations: Few clonotypes were public, and these shrank or held steady under treatment. Clonality went up at ibrutinib response and then declined back toward baseline at progression.

Trimming shortened V by 1 base and J by 2 bases, and 9 bases separated the two germline ends. The CDR3 runs to 16 residues. Germline assignment: CDR1 MGHDK and CDR2 SYGVNS. The protocol was immunoSEQ multiplex PCR, while the TCRdb copy is restricted to in-frame clones and leaves out a portion. The repertoire holds some 50,000 clones, with 50% to 70% as singletons. About this clone itself: The antigen is undetermined.

This specimen consisted of PBMCs, obtained after 24 months of ibrutinib treatment. The sequence came from a human donor with chronic lymphocytic leukemia. The chain is built from TRBV25-1 and TRBJ2-6; D possibly corresponds to TRBD2 (5 bases). CDR3 amino acids: CASSELARAGANVLTF. The CDR3, as DNA: TGTGCCAGCAGTGAATTAGCGAGGGCTGGGGCCAACGTCCTGACTTTC.